The rows below give T cell receptor beta chains drawn from one sample of a study of shared clonotypes between healthy human individuals. Some clones are missing from TCRdb's copy, which holds only in-frame ones; the method was immunoSEQ multiplex PCR. The sample includes 2.3 million or so clones, more than 80% of them seen just once. The sample comprised naive CD4+ T cells from PBMCs. The receptors originated from a man younger than 30 in good health. Some clones in this sample may be carry-over from other donors' samples. The CDR3 runs from the conserved cysteine through the conserved F or W. A D gene is named only where the DNA matches it firmly. Not every row has a clone size; where given, it reads once, few, many or a size class.

TRBV4-2	NA	once	TRBJ2-7	CASSRRRDDSYEQYF	TGTGCCAGCAGCCGGAGGAGGGACGACTCCTACGAGCAGTACTTC
TRBV5-4	TRBD1	NA	TRBJ2-2	CASSPTGGTGELFF	TGTGCCAGCAGCCCCACAGGGGGCACCGGGGAGCTGTTTTTT
TRBV28	TRBD2	NA	TRBJ2-1	CASSLWGTGVAGGYNEQFF	TGTGCCAGCAGTTTATGGGGGACAGGAGTAGCGGGAGGATACAATGAGCAGTTCTTC
TRBV5-6	TRBD1	NA	TRBJ1-4	CASSLPGQDFNEKLFF	TGTGCCAGCAGCTTGCCGGGACAGGACTTTAATGAAAAACTGTTTTTT
TRBV4-1	TRBD2	NA	TRBJ2-7	CASSRGTGGPGEQYF	TGCGCCAGCAGCAGGGGTACGGGAGGGCCGGGAGAGCAGTACTTC
TRBV5-8	NA	NA	TRBJ2-1	CASSPEDVFDEQFF	TGTGCCAGCAGCCCAGAGGACGTCTTCGATGAGCAGTTCTTC
TRBV29-1	TRBD2	NA	TRBJ2-1	CSVASGTHNEQFF	TGCAGCGTTGCTAGCGGAACCCACAATGAGCAGTTCTTC
TRBV7-3	NA	once	TRBJ2-1	CASSFGSGHYNEQFF	TGTGCCAGCAGCTTCGGGTCAGGCCACTACAATGAGCAGTTCTTC
TRBV5-4	TRBD2	NA	TRBJ2-7	CASSLVVLAGVPEQYF	TGTGCCAGCAGCTTGGTGGTACTAGCGGGAGTACCCGAGCAGTACTTC
TRBV7-9	TRBD1	NA	TRBJ1-1	CASSPRQGRNTEAFF	TGTGCCAGCAGCCCCCGACAGGGGAGGAACACTGAAGCTTTCTTT
TRBV4-1	NA	NA	TRBJ2-5	CASSRQDSGETQYF	TGCGCCAGCAGCCGGCAGGACAGCGGGGAGACCCAGTACTTC
TRBV15	TRBD1	NA	TRBJ2-7	CATTRGTGDYEQYF	TGTGCCACCACCAGGGGGACAGGGGACTACGAGCAGTACTTC
TRBV19	NA	NA	TRBJ1-5	CASSSLVQPQHF	TGTGCCAGTAGTTCGTTAGTTCAGCCCCAGCATTTT
TRBV12-5	TRBD1	NA	TRBJ2-3	CASGLERTGQGWGGTQYF	TGTGCTAGTGGTTTGGAACGTACCGGACAGGGCTGGGGTGGGACGCAGTATTTT
TRBV6-6	NA	NA	TRBJ2-3	CASSPGRRTDTQYF	TGTGCCAGCAGCCCGGGACGGCGCACAGATACGCAGTATTTT
TRBV18	NA	NA	TRBJ1-3	CASSPGKQGLSGNTIYF	TGTGCCAGCTCACCAGGGAAGCAGGGGCTCTCTGGAAACACCATATATTTT
TRBV7-8	NA	NA	TRBJ1-1	CASSLVPGNTEAFF	TGTGCCAGCAGCTTAGTTCCGGGGAACACTGAAGCTTTCTTT
TRBV21-1	NA	NA	TRBJ2-2	CASSKGAGLAGGELFF	TGTGCCAGCAGCAAAGGGGCGGGACTAGCCGGCGGGGAGCTGTTTTTT
TRBV7-7	NA	NA	TRBJ2-7	CASIPRQAPYEQYF	TGTGCCAGCATCCCAAGACAGGCCCCCTACGAGCAGTACTTC
TRBV11-2	TRBD2	NA	TRBJ2-2	CASSSGDSGTEGSGELFF	TGTGCCAGCAGCTCCGGAGATAGCGGGACGGAGGGCTCCGGGGAGCTGTTTTTT
TRBV6-5	NA	NA	TRBJ1-1	CASSETLSSEAFF	TGTGCCAGCAGCGAAACGTTGAGTAGTGAAGCTTTCTTT
TRBV29-1	TRBD2	NA	TRBJ2-3	CSGTSGGTDTQYF	TGCAGCGGGACTAGCGGAGGCACAGATACGCAGTATTTT
TRBV9	NA	NA	TRBJ2-7	CASSPRAVSSYEQYF	TGTGCCAGCAGCCCCCGGGCGGTCAGCTCCTACGAGCAGTACTTC
TRBV4-2	TRBD2	NA	TRBJ2-5	CASSPRTSGSPGETQYF	TGTGCCAGCAGCCCAAGGACTAGCGGGAGCCCAGGGGAGACCCAGTACTTC
TRBV11-3	NA	NA	TRBJ2-1	CASSRLGSYNEQFF	TGTGCCAGCAGCCGACTAGGTTCCTACAATGAGCAGTTCTTC
TRBV6-5	NA	NA	TRBJ1-1	CASSYSGGPPNTEAFF	TGTGCCAGCAGTTACTCGGGGGGTCCCCCTAACACTGAAGCTTTCTTT
TRBV18	NA	NA	TRBJ2-7	CASSPGLNEQYF	TGTGCCAGCTCACCAGGGCTTAACGAGCAGTACTTC
TRBV28	NA	NA	TRBJ2-7	CASSTARPTGDEQYF	TGTGCCAGCAGTACCGCACGACCGACAGGAGACGAGCAGTACTTC
TRBV11-3	NA	NA	TRBJ2-3	CASSLDRGAPNTQYF	TGTGCCAGCAGCTTAGATCGAGGGGCTCCCAATACGCAGTATTTT
TRBV12-5	NA	few	TRBJ2-2	CASGQTNTGELFF	TGTGCTAGTGGGCAGACGAACACCGGGGAGCTGTTTTTT
TRBV11-3	TRBD2	NA	TRBJ2-1	CASSPRGVGSSYNEQFF	TGTGCCAGCAGCCCCCGGGGGGTGGGAAGCTCCTACAATGAGCAGTTCTTC
TRBV5-4	TRBD1	NA	TRBJ2-3	CASSLGGQGYTDTQYF	TGTGCCAGCAGCTTGGGGGGACAGGGATACACAGATACGCAGTATTTT
TRBV6-5	TRBD1	once	TRBJ1-6	CASSYAGGISPLHF	TGTGCCAGCAGTTACGCAGGGGGGATTTCACCCCTCCACTTT